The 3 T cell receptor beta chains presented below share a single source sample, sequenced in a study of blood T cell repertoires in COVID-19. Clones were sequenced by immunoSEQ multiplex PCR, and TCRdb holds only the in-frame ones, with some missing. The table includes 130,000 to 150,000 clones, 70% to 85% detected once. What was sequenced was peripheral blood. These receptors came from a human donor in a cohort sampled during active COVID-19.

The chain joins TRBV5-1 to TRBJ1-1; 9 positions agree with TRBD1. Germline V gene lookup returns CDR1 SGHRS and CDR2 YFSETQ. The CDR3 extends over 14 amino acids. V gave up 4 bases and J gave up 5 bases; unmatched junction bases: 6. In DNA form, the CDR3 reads TGCGCCAGCAGCAAGGGACAGGGAAGGACTGAAGCTTTCTTT. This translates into CASSKGQGRTEAFF.

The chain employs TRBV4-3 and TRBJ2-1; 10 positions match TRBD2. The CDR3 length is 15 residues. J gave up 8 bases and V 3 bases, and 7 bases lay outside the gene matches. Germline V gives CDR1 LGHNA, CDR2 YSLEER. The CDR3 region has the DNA TGCGCCAGCAGCCAGAACGGACTAGCGGTCGATGAGCAGTTCTTC. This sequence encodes CASSQNGLAVDEQFF.

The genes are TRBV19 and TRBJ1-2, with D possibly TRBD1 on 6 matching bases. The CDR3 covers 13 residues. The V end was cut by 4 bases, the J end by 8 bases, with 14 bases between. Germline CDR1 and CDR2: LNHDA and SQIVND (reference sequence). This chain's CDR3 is CASSTGTPWGYTF. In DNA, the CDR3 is TGTGCCAGTAGTACCGGGACACCATGGGGCTACACCTTC. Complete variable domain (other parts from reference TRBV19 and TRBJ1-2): DGGITQSPKYLFRKEGQNVTLSCEQNLNHDAMYWYRQDPGQGLRLIYYSQIVNDFQKGDIAEGYSVSREKKESFPLTVTSAQKNPTAFYLCASSTGTPWGYTFGSGTRLTVV.